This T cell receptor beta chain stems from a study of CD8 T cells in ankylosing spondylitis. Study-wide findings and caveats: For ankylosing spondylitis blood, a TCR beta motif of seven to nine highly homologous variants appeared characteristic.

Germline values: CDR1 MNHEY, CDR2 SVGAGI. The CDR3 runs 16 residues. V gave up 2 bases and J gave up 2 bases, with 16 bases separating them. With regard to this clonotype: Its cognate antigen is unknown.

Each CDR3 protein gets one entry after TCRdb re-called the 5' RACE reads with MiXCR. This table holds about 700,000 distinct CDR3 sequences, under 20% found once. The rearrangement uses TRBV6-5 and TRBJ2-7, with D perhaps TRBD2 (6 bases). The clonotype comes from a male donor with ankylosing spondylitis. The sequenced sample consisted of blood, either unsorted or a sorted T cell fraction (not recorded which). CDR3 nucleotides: TGTGCCAGCAGTTACAGGGTGCCAGGCGGGACCTACGAGCAGTACTTC. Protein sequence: CASSYRVPGGTYEQYF.